A selection of T cell receptor beta chains follows, all from one sample in a study of blood T cell repertoires in COVID-19. Data came from immunoSEQ multiplex PCR; TCRdb stores just in-frame clones and leaves some out. Of about 24,000 clones listed, approximately 85% are singletons. Sequencing used peripheral blood. The receptor set was obtained from a human donor with active COVID-19. The donor label of this sample is uncertain. Both conserved end residues are part of each CDR3. A D gene is named only where the DNA matches it firmly. A row's size may be missing; if present it is once, few, many or a size class.

abundance	v_gene	j_gene	d_gene	CDR3nt	CDR3aa
NA	TRBV25-1	TRBJ2-4	TRBD2	TGTGCCAGCAGTGAGGGCCCAGCGGGGGGCCTCAAAAACATTCAGTACTTC	CASSEGPAGGLKNIQYF
NA	TRBV30	TRBJ2-7	NA	TGTGCCTGGAGTATTCGGTCCGCCCTATCCTACGAGCAGTACTTC	CAWSIRSALSYEQYF
NA	TRBV11-3	TRBJ1-1	NA	TGTGCCAGCAGCCCATCCGCGGGGCAGAGGACTGAAGCTTTCTTT	CASSPSAGQRTEAFF
NA	TRBV11-2	TRBJ2-1	NA	TGTGCCAGCAGCTTAATTTCTAGTAACTATGAGCAGTTCTTC	CASSLISSNYEQFF
once	TRBV7-9	TRBJ2-7	TRBD1	TGTGCCAGCAGCCTAACCGGGACAGGAACCTACGAGCAGTACTTC	CASSLTGTGTYEQYF
NA	TRBV5-8	TRBJ1-2	NA	TGTGCCAGCAGCTTGGGTTGGGGGGAAACGGATGGCTACACCTTC	CASSLGWGETDGYTF
NA	TRBV4-3	TRBJ2-7	TRBD2	TGCGCCAGCAGCCAAGGAAGAAATCTAGCGGGCGGGGAGCAGTACTTC	CASSQGRNLAGGEQYF
NA	TRBV10-3	TRBJ2-2	NA	TGTGCCATCAGTGACCAGGGATTACTTGTCACCGGGGAGCTGTTTTTT	CAISDQGLLVTGELFF
NA	TRBV7-3	TRBJ2-1	TRBD2	TGTGCCAGCAGCTCTAGCGGGGGCTCCTACAATGAGCAGTTCTTC	CASSSSGGSYNEQFF
NA	TRBV10-3	TRBJ2-7	TRBD1	TGTGCCATCAGTGATCTGGGGACAGGGGCCTCCGGTCTGAGCTCCTACGAGCAGTACTTC	CAISDLGTGASGLSSYEQYF
NA	TRBV14	TRBJ1-1	NA	TGTGCCAGCAGCCCGAGCGGACGTAACCCTGAGTCTTTCTTT	CASSPSGRNPESFF
once	TRBV18	TRBJ1-1	NA	TGTGCCAGCTCCGCACGGGGTCCGTCATACACTGAAGCTTTCTTT	CASSARGPSYTEAFF